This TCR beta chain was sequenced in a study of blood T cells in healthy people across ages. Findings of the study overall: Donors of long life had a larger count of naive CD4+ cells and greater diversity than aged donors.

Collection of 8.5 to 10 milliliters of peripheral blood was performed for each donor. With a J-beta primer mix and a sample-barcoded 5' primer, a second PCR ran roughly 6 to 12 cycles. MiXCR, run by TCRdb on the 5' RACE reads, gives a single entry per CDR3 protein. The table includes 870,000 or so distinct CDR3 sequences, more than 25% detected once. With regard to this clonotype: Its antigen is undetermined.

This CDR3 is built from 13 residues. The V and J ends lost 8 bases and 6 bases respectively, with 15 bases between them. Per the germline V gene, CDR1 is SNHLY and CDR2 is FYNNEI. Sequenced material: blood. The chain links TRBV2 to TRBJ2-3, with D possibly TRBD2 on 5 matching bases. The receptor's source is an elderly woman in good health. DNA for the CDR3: TGTGCCAGCGGCACGGGGTGGTTGGATACGCAGTATTTT. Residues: CASGTGWLDTQYF. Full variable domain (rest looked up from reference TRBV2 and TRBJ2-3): EPEVTQTPSHQVTQMGQEVILRCVPISNHLYFYWYRQILGQKVEFLVSFYNNEISEKSEIFDDQFSVERPDGSNFTLKIRSTKLEDSAMYFCASGTGWLDTQYFGPGTRLTVL.